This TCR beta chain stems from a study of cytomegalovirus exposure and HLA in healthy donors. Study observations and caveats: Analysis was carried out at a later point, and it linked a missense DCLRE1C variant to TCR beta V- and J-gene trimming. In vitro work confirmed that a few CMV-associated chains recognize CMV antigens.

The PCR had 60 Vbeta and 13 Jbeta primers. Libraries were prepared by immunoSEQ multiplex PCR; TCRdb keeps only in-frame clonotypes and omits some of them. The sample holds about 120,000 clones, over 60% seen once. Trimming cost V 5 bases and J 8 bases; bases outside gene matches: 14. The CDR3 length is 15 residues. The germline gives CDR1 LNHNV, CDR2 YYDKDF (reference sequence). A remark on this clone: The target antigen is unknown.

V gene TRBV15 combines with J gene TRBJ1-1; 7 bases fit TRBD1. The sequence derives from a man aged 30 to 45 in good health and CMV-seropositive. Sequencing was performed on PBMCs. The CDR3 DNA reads TGTGCCACCAGCTACACCCGCAGACAGGGTGGAGAAGCTTTCTTT. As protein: CATSYTRRQGGEAFF.